This TCR beta chain was captured by sequencing in a study of response to subunit inactivated influenza vaccine. Points from the study as a whole: Few additional T cells are recruited per seasonal influenza vaccination, authors suggested.

As to this clonotype: The antigen is undetermined.

TCRdb reprocessed the RT-PCR reads via MiXCR and lists one record per CDR3 protein. The table shows about 480,000 distinct CDR3 sequences, with approximately 11% occurring only once. Germline trimming cut 4 bases from V and 1 base from J; bases unmatched to any gene: 3. CDR1 is MNHNS, CDR2 SASEGT, per germline. This CDR3 has 15 amino acids. V usage is TRBV6-1 and J usage is TRBJ2-3; 9 nucleotides match TRBD1. The sample here was PBMCs from blood, taken more than 35 days after vaccination. The receptor comes from a man aged 50 or older who received an inactivated influenza vaccine. The DNA for the CDR3 is TGTGCCAGCAGTGGGGGACAGGGCCGCACAGATACGCAGTATTTT. Residues: CASSGGQGRTDTQYF.